This T cell receptor beta chain originates from a study of control samples from healthy donors and cancer patients. The repertoire was sequenced with immunoSEQ multiplex PCR; TCRdb's copy has only in-frame clones and lacks some. The sample shows 150,000 or so clones, 90% of them seen only once. CDR3 size: 12 residues. Per germline, CDR1 SGHAT and CDR2 FQNNGV. V lost 6 bases and J lost 2, with 8 bases in between. This rearrangement joins TRBV11-2 to TRBJ2-7; TRBD1 is a possible D gene (6 bases). The sequencing input was blood. The sequence came from a man between 40 and 49 years old in good health. CDR3 sequence: CASSSGAYEQYF. The CDR3 nucleotides are TGTGCCAGCAGTTCAGGGGCCTACGAGCAGTACTTC.